This TCR beta chain originates from a study of blood T cell repertoires in COVID-19. Trimming stripped 7 bases from V and 4 bases from J, with 17 bases between. The CDR3 spans 14 residues. The germline V gene has CDR1 SGHTA and CDR2 FQGNSA. The sample holds a few counts of this clone. Participants' own reports of clinical history determined their cohort assignment. Profiled with immunoSEQ multiplex PCR; TCRdb holds only in-frame clones, not every one. There are 220,000 or so clones in the sample; around 85% occur only once, and approximately 1.3% lies in the top ten. This TCR derives from a woman in her thirties or forties with acute COVID-19. Material: PBMCs or T cells enriched from blood (not recorded which). The rearrangement links TRBV7-2 to TRBJ2-7; D might be TRBD1 (5 bases). The chain's CDR3 is CASTLSTWTYEQYF. DNA for the CDR3: TGTGCCAGCACCCTCAGCACGTGGACATACGAGCAGTACTTC.